This T cell receptor (beta chain) was identified during a study of type 1 and type 2 diabetes patients. Study information: Participants included type 1 and type 2 diabetes patients plus nondiabetic controls. A total of about 19,000,000 paired-end reads came from the whole study.

V lost 1 base and J 4 bases, leaving 4 bases between the germline ends. The CDR3 is made up of 12 amino acids. The germline V gene has CDR1 MDHEN and CDR2 SYDVKM. Points on this clonotype: Its matching antigen is unknown.

Amplification started from genomic DNA. Amplification of the beta chain CDR3 used 30 forward and 13 reverse multiplex primers. TCRdb reprocessed the multiplex PCR reads with MiXCR, giving one entry per CDR3 protein. The sample comprises more than 250,000 distinct CDR3 sequences, around 47% of which are singletons, and around 13% rests with the top ten. Study-wide points: Highly-expanded CD4+ clones were few in type 2 diabetes, median one, about 3.9% of reads. Type 2 diabetes repertoires were more diverse than type 1 diabetes repertoires.

Sequencing used peripheral blood mononuclear cells (PBMCs). The clonotype originates from a man between 18 and 29 years old with type 2 diabetes. The V and J genes are TRBV28 and TRBJ1-1; no reliable D call. The CDR3 loop reads CASSLLVTEAFF. CDR3 DNA: TGTGCCAGCAGTTTATTGGTCACTGAAGCTTTCTTT. The variable domain in full, with the rest retrieved from reference TRBV28 and TRBJ1-1, is DVKVTQSSRYLVKRTGEKVFLECVQDMDHENMFWYRQDPGLGLRLIYFSYDVKMKEKGDIPEGYSVSREKKERFSLILESASTNQTSMYLCASSLLVTEAFFGQGTRLTVV.